A selection of T cell receptor beta chains follows, all from one sample in a study of shared clonotypes between healthy human individuals. Clones were sequenced by immunoSEQ multiplex PCR, and TCRdb holds only the in-frame ones, with some missing. The sample carries roughly 1,500,000 clones, less than 99% recorded once. Material for sequencing was naive CD4+ T cells sorted from blood. These TCRs come from a young man in good health. Both conserved end residues are part of each CDR3. A D gene is named only where the DNA matches it firmly. Some rows have no size entry. The others give once, few or many, or a class for an expanded clone.

TRBV5-1	NA	TRBJ2-1	TRBD2	CASNDASGGYNEQFF	TGCGCCAGCAACGACGCTAGCGGGGGCTACAATGAGCAGTTCTTC
TRBV5-1	NA	TRBJ2-7	NA	CASSLEGVGSYEQYF	TGCGCCAGCAGCTTGGAAGGGGTTGGCTCCTACGAGCAGTACTTC
TRBV2	NA	TRBJ2-7	TRBD2	CAYGREPSYEQYF	TGTGCCTACGGGCGGGAGCCCTCCTACGAGCAGTACTTC
TRBV6-5	NA	TRBJ2-4	NA	CASSYTHAERWYF	TGTGCCAGCAGTTACACCCACGCGGAGAGGTGGTACTTC
TRBV10-2	NA	TRBJ2-5	NA	CASRDLRETQYF	TGCGCCAGCAGGGATCTCCGAGAGACCCAGTACTTC
TRBV30	NA	TRBJ1-1	NA	CAWSPLTEAFF	TGTGCCTGGAGTCCACTCACTGAAGCTTTCTTT
TRBV5-6	NA	TRBJ2-5	NA	CASSAHGQYQETQYF	TGTGCCAGCAGCGCCCATGGACAGTACCAAGAGACCCAGTACTTC
TRBV18	once	TRBJ1-1	NA	CASSPLTPSGSTEAFF	TGTGCCAGCTCACCACTTACACCCTCCGGAAGTACTGAAGCTTTCTTT
TRBV2	NA	TRBJ2-1	NA	CASRPLTEQFF	TGTGCCAGCAGACCACTCACAGAGCAGTTCTTC
TRBV11-3	NA	TRBJ2-1	NA	CASSLGGPGALNEQFF	TGTGCCAGCAGCTTAGGGGGACCCGGAGCGCTAAATGAGCAGTTCTTC
TRBV21-1	once	TRBJ2-3	NA	CASSREEWGQNTDTQYF	TGTGCCAGCAGCAGAGAAGAGTGGGGACAGAACACAGATACGCAGTATTTT
TRBV5-1	NA	TRBJ2-3	NA	CASSLVQVTDTQYF	TGCGCCAGCAGCCTCGTCCAGGTCACAGATACGCAGTATTTT
TRBV30	once	TRBJ2-7	TRBD2	CAWTSGSIYEQYF	TGTGCCTGGACTAGCGGGAGTATCTACGAGCAGTACTTC
TRBV30	NA	TRBJ2-3	NA	CAASGRLTDTQYF	TGTGCCGCGTCCGGAAGGCTCACAGATACGCAGTATTTT
TRBV14	NA	TRBJ2-1	NA	CASSDPLSYNEQFF	TGTGCCAGCAGCGACCCACTCTCCTACAATGAGCAGTTCTTC
TRBV18	NA	TRBJ2-7	TRBD2	CASSPPYSRTSGRYEQYF	TGTGCCAGCTCACCACCTTACTCGAGGACTAGCGGGAGGTACGAGCAGTACTTC
TRBV7-9	once	TRBJ2-3	NA	CASSLGEYTDTQYF	TGTGCCAGCAGCTTGGGGGAGTACACAGATACGCAGTATTTT
TRBV5-1	NA	TRBJ2-7	TRBD2	CASSRGLAGRSYEQYF	TGCGCCAGCAGCCGAGGACTAGCGGGTCGTAGCTACGAGCAGTACTTC
TRBV19	NA	TRBJ2-3	NA	CASSTRILSTDTQYF	TGTGCCAGTAGTACCAGGATACTTAGCACAGATACGCAGTATTTT
TRBV5-4	NA	TRBJ1-1	NA	CASSLNGRSEAFF	TGTGCCAGCAGCTTGAATGGGCGGTCTGAAGCTTTCTTT
TRBV7-8	NA	TRBJ1-1	NA	CASSFNGGNTEAFF	TGTGCCAGCAGCTTCAATGGCGGGAACACTGAAGCTTTCTTT
TRBV28	NA	TRBJ1-5	NA	CASRGRGSGRTGSNQPQHF	TGTGCCAGCAGGGGTCGCGGTTCCGGTCGGACGGGAAGCAATCAGCCCCAGCATTTT
TRBV5-1	NA	TRBJ2-5	NA	CASSLDPRKISETQYF	TGCGCCAGCAGCTTGGATCCCAGAAAGATATCGGAGACCCAGTACTTC
TRBV5-5	NA	TRBJ2-1	NA	CASSQLTSSNEQFF	TGTGCCAGCAGTCAGTTAACTAGCAGCAATGAGCAGTTCTTC
TRBV6-5	NA	TRBJ2-1	TRBD1	CASSYSRTGVANEQFF	TGTGCCAGCAGTTACTCGAGGACAGGGGTGGCCAATGAGCAGTTCTTC
TRBV10-3	NA	TRBJ2-3	TRBD2	CATGPGTSGDTQYF	TGTGCCACCGGACCCGGGACTAGCGGGGATACGCAGTATTTT
TRBV9	NA	TRBJ2-7	TRBD2	CASSVEASGAPYEQYF	TGTGCCAGCAGCGTAGAGGCTAGCGGGGCCCCCTACGAGCAGTACTTC
TRBV5-6	NA	TRBJ2-5	NA	CASSRSGLKETQYF	TGTGCCAGCAGCCGCTCGGGACTCAAAGAGACCCAGTACTTC
TRBV9	NA	TRBJ2-5	NA	CASSVEVGGTQYF	TGTGCCAGCAGCGTAGAGGTGGGAGGGACCCAGTACTTC
TRBV5-1	once	TRBJ1-5	TRBD1	CASSRDRVGNQPQHF	TGCGCCAGCAGCCGGGACAGGGTGGGCAATCAGCCCCAGCATTTT
TRBV5-4	NA	TRBJ2-7	TRBD2	CASSPGASGRGYEQYF	TGTGCCAGCAGCCCCGGCGCTAGCGGGAGAGGGTACGAGCAGTACTTC
TRBV7-3	NA	TRBJ2-1	NA	CASSLIAGQKNEQFF	TGTGCCAGCAGCTTAATTGCGGGACAGAAAAATGAGCAGTTCTTC
TRBV27	NA	TRBJ1-3	TRBD1	CARGTGSGNTIYF	TGTGCCAGGGGGACAGGCTCTGGAAACACCATATATTTT
TRBV5-1	once	TRBJ2-1	NA	CASSPYETGQGGNEQFF	TGCGCCAGCAGCCCCTATGAGACCGGGCAGGGCGGCAATGAGCAGTTCTTC
TRBV7-3	once	TRBJ2-7	TRBD2	CASSLAPGGSYEQYF	TGTGCCAGCAGCTTAGCCCCCGGCGGGAGTTACGAGCAGTACTTC
TRBV5-4	NA	TRBJ2-6	TRBD1	CASSTGTGRSSGANVLTF	TGTGCCAGCAGCACCGGGACAGGGAGATCCTCTGGGGCCAACGTCCTGACTTTC
TRBV19	NA	TRBJ2-1	NA	CASSWLSYNEQFF	TGTGCCAGTAGTTGGCTCTCCTACAATGAGCAGTTCTTC
TRBV19	once	TRBJ1-2	TRBD1	CASSTGGLGYTF	TGTGCCAGTAGTACAGGGGGCTTGGGCTACACCTTC
TRBV5-5	NA	TRBJ1-5	NA	CASSFEARFQPQHF	TGTGCCAGCAGCTTTGAGGCCAGATTTCAGCCCCAGCATTTT
TRBV7-3	NA	TRBJ2-3	NA	CASSLRRGDTQYF	TGTGCCAGCAGCTTACGAAGAGGCGATACGCAGTATTTT